This T cell receptor beta chain was documented in a study of blood T cell repertoires in COVID-19. Some clones are missing from TCRdb's copy, which holds only in-frame ones; the method was immunoSEQ multiplex PCR. In the table there are 150,000 to 200,000 clones, 82% of which are singletons. Per germline, CDR1 SNHLY and CDR2 FYNNEI. V dropped 2 bases and J dropped 7; count of bases not matched to a gene: 9. The CDR3 is made up of 16 amino acids. What was sequenced was peripheral blood. The J gene is TRBJ2-1, the V gene TRBV2; 9 bases are a match to TRBD2. This TCR came from a woman aged 60-70 years with COVID-19, enrolled during active disease. Written as DNA, the CDR3 is TGTGCCAGCAGTGAAAAAGGAGCGGGGGGAACAAATGAGCAGTTCTTC. Protein product: CASSEKGAGGTNEQFF.